This passage covers 15 T cell receptor beta chains from one sample sequenced in a study of graft-versus-host responses after intestinal transplantation. Sequencing was performed with immunoSEQ multiplex PCR; in TCRdb, only in-frame clones are kept and a portion is missing. This table has some 96,000 clones, roughly 90% appearing once. The antigens these receptors bind are not known. The sample here was unstimulated CD4+ T cells sorted from spleen or lymph node cells, taken before transplant. These receptors were taken from a human donor who was the organ donor for an intestinal transplant.

This clone was detected a few times. The chain recombines TRBV6-6 with TRBJ1-6, with 7 bases lining up with TRBD1. Germline V CDR1 and CDR2: MNHNY, SVGAGI (reference sequence). The V and J ends lost 3 bases and 7 bases, in that order; junction bases with no gene match: 3. This CDR3 is built from 14 residues. CDR3 bases: TGTGCCAGCAGTTATGGCAGGGGGAATTCACCCCTCCACTTT. It codes for CASSYGRGNSPLHF.

The chain joins TRBV7-8 to TRBJ2-2, with D perhaps matching TRBD1 (5 bases). Trimming shortened V by 5 bases and J by 2 bases, and 12 bases separated the two germline ends. The CDR3 is made up of 15 amino acids. Germline V gives CDR1 SGHVS, CDR2 FQNEAQ. The CDR3 DNA is TGTGCCAGCAGCCCGCGTGGACAAAACACCGGGGAGCTGTTTTTT. Translated, it gives CASSPRGQNTGELFF.

The CDR3 DNA reads TGTGCCAGCAGCCCGGGACGGTACGAGCAGTACTTC. This gives the protein CASSPGRYEQYF. This rearrangement joins TRBV5-5 to TRBJ2-7; D tentatively fits TRBD1 or TRBD2 (5 bases each). The CDR3 runs to 12 residues. The ends were cut back, 4 bases at V and 4 bases at J, with 9 bases in the middle. From germline, CDR1 is SGHKS and CDR2 YYEKEE (reference sequence).

This chain connects TRBV9 to TRBJ2-1; 8 bases agree with TRBD1. This CDR3 contains 16 residues. The J segment lost 9 bases and the V segment lost 0 bases, leaving 11 bases of the junction unmatched. CDR1 and CDR2 (germline): SGDLS, YYNGEE. In DNA form, the CDR3 reads TGTGCCAGCAGCGTAGACAGGGGGACGGTTCCGGTTGAGCAGTTCTTC. As protein: CASSVDRGTVPVEQFF.

This clone has more than one count but fewer than ten. The rearrangement uses TRBV5-1 and TRBJ2-3, with D perhaps TRBD2 (6 bases). CDR3 length equals 15 residues. CDR1 and CDR2 from the germline V gene are SGHRS and YFSETQ. Trimming took off 5 bases at V and 2 bases at J, with 15 bases between the two ends. CDR3 coding DNA: TGCGCCAGCAGTCCCTTCCTAGCGCTCACAGATACGCAGTATTTT. It yields the protein CASSPFLALTDTQYF.

This chain uses TRBV27 with TRBJ1-2, with 7 bases lining up with TRBD1. The J segment lost 7 bases and the V segment lost 5 bases, leaving 13 bases of the junction unmatched. Germline values: CDR1 MNHEY, CDR2 SMNVEV (reference sequence). The CDR3 contains 15 residues. CDR3 bases: TGTGCCAGCAGTCCATCGAGGACAGGCCTAGGTGGCTACACCTTC. The encoded protein is CASSPSRTGLGGYTF.

The rearrangement uses TRBV7-3 and TRBJ2-3; weak D call: TRBD2 (6 bases). V was shortened by 5 bases and J by 7 bases, with 22 bases between the two germline ends. The germline gives CDR1 SGHTA, CDR2 FQGTGA. This CDR3 region has 16 residues. CDR3 amino acids: CASSPGFYGGLNTQYF. The CDR3, as DNA: TGTGCCAGCAGCCCGGGCTTTTACGGAGGGCTTAATACGCAGTATTTT.

This chain links TRBV6-1 with TRBJ1-3; D gene unclear. Germline values: CDR1 MNHNS, CDR2 SASEGT. V was pared by 8 bases and J by 0 bases, with 8 bases between. CDR3 size: 13 residues. The CDR3 DNA is TGTGCCAGCGGGCGGAACTCTGGAAACACCATATATTTT. Amino acids: CASGRNSGNTIYF.

The gene calls are TRBV7-2 and TRBJ2-3; 9 nucleotides match TRBD2. CDR3 length: 16 residues. V shed 7 bases and J 3 bases; nucleotides not matched to a gene: 11. Per the germline V gene, CDR1 is SGHTA and CDR2 is FQGNSA. The DNA of the CDR3 is TGTGCCAGCACCCCGGGTAGCGGGGGTTGGACAGATACGCAGTATTTT. As protein: CASTPGSGGWTDTQYF.

The chain carries TRBV6-6 and TRBJ2-3; 9 bases align to TRBD2. The V and J ends lost 5 bases and 4 bases, in that order; junction bases with no gene match: 7. CDR1 and CDR2 (germline): MNHNY, SVGAGI (reference sequence). The CDR3 runs to 15 residues. DNA for the CDR3: TGTGCCAGCAGTGTACAGCGGGGGGTGGCAGATACGCAGTATTTT. It translates to CASSVQRGVADTQYF.

V is TRBV11-2 and J is TRBJ2-5; 8 bases are a match to TRBD2. This CDR3 region has 13 residues. V lost 1 base to trimming and J lost 5 bases; unmatched junction nucleotides: 0. Germline CDR1 and CDR2: SGHAT and FQNNGV. CDR3 DNA: TGTGCCAGCAGCTTAGGACTAGCGGAGACCCAGTACTTC. It is translated as CASSLGLAETQYF.

The chain couples TRBV29-1 to TRBJ2-7; weak D call: TRBD2 (6 bases). This CDR3 has 16 residues. Looked up from germline, CDR1 is SQVTM and CDR2 is ANQGSEA. V gave up 4 bases and J gave up 5 bases, with 24 bases separating them. CDR3 loop: CSVGFGTSMDAHEQYF. The DNA of the CDR3 is TGCAGCGTTGGTTTCGGGACTTCCATGGATGCCCACGAGCAGTACTTC.

The V and J genes are TRBV9 and TRBJ1-2, with 7 bases fitting TRBD1. The CDR3 consists of 13 residues. Trimming cost V 3 bases and J 8 bases; bases outside gene matches: 7. The germline V gene encodes CDR1 SGDLS and CDR2 YYNGEE. The CDR3 loop reads CASSASAGGGYTF. The CDR3 region has the DNA TGTGCCAGCAGCGCGTCGGCAGGGGGAGGCTACACCTTC.

The V call is TRBV5-4, the J call TRBJ2-5; D remains ambiguous. The CDR3 contains 13 residues. Trimming shortened V by 4 bases and J by 2 bases, and 9 bases separated the two germline ends. CDR1 is SGHNT and CDR2 is YYREEE in the germline V gene (reference sequence). The CDR3 sequence is CASSLPGQETQYF. CDR3 coding DNA: TGTGCCAGCAGCCTACCTGGACAAGAGACCCAGTACTTC.

J is TRBJ1-2 and V is TRBV5-1; 8 nucleotides align to TRBD1. The CDR3 is made up of 16 amino acids. V was pared by 2 bases and J by 4 bases, with 10 bases of the junction left unmatched. Looked up from germline, CDR1 is SGHRS and CDR2 is YFSETQ. CDR3 region: CASSLWQGALGYGYTF. DNA of the CDR3: TGCGCCAGCAGCTTATGGCAGGGGGCGCTTGGCTATGGCTACACCTTC.